This T cell receptor beta chain comes out of a study of CD8 T cells in ankylosing spondylitis. Comment on this clonotype: Its antigen is unknown.

The V gene's germline CDR1 is MGHRA and CDR2 YSYEKL. CDR3 length: 17 amino acids. V was pared by 1 base and J by 11 bases, with 24 bases between. Libraries for TCR beta were made by quantitative 5'-RACE with molecular barcodes. TCRdb passed the 5' RACE reads through MiXCR, listing each CDR3 protein once. The sample has around 770,000 distinct CDR3 sequences, 15% to 20% seen once. Study results and caveats: What appeared characteristic of ankylosing spondylitis blood was a TCR beta motif of seven to nine highly homologous variants. Disease-linked clones proved CD8+ and comparatively uncommon in peripheral blood. In synovial fluid and blood from reactive arthritis, some motif variants were previously reported.

Specimen: blood, either unsorted or a sorted T cell fraction (not recorded which). This sequence originates from a male donor with ankylosing spondylitis. V and J are TRBV4-1 and TRBJ2-1, with D perhaps matching TRBD2 (6 bases). The CDR3 protein is CASSQGFLAGRWNKQFF. The DNA for the CDR3 is TGCGCCAGCAGCCAAGGTTTTTTGGCGGGAAGGTGGAATAAGCAGTTCTTC.